The 24 T cell receptor beta chains in this list originate from one sample, sequenced in a study of B cell selection in AIRE deficiency. The regulatory T cell sort gate was CD4+CD25hiCD127low/negative. Clones were read by immunoSEQ multiplex PCR, and TCRdb kept only the in-frame ones, dropping some. The sample carries about 26,000 clones, around 93% recorded once. Sequenced input: CD4+CD25+ Tregs sorted from PBMCs. The source is a human donor in good health.

The chain is built from TRBV19 and TRBJ2-2; 11 bases map to TRBD2. Germline CDR1 and CDR2: LNHDA and SQIVND (reference sequence). The CDR3 loop spans 15 amino acids. J lost 8 bases, V lost 5 bases, and 7 bases had no gene match. The chain's CDR3 is CASSLPGLAAGELFF. CDR3 bases: TGTGCCAGTAGTCTACCGGGACTAGCGGCTGGGGAGCTGTTTTTT.

This rearrangement joins TRBV7-9 to TRBJ1-1, with D possibly being TRBD1 (5 bases). The germline gives CDR1 SEHNR, CDR2 FQNEAQ (reference sequence). CDR3 length: 15 amino acids. V dropped 2 bases and J dropped 3 bases, with 13 bases sitting between them. DNA for the CDR3: TGTGCCAGCAGCTTATACGGATTGGGGGACACTGAAGCTTTCTTT. Its translation: CASSLYGLGDTEAFF.

This clone was recorded once. The chain recombines TRBV27 with TRBJ1-1; TRBD1 matches 7 bases. The CDR3 is 17 residues long. Per germline, CDR1 MNHEY and CDR2 SMNVEV (reference sequence). V shed 2 bases and J 1 base; nucleotides not matched to a gene: 10. The CDR3 coding sequence is TGTGCCAGCAGTTTAATAGGGGGCCTGACGGGGAACACTGAAGCTTTCTTT. Amino acids: CASSLIGGLTGNTEAFF.

The V gene is TRBV6-5, the J gene TRBJ2-1, with TRBD1 matching 9 bases. Germline CDR1 MNHEY, CDR2 SVGAGI. This CDR3 is built from 15 residues. V lost 6 bases and J lost 2; bases outside the gene matches: 5. This chain's CDR3 is CASRRTGEPYNEQFF. The CDR3 region has the DNA TGTGCCAGCAGACGGACAGGGGAACCCTACAATGAGCAGTTCTTC.

The V call is TRBV18, the J call TRBJ2-1; TRBD2 matches at 9 bases. This CDR3 is built from 15 residues. The junction had 4 bases not matched to a gene; V was cut back by 3 bases and J by 4 bases. Germline CDR1 is KGHSH and CDR2 is LQKENI. CDR3 in DNA: TGTGCCAGCTCACCCAGCGCGGGGGGGTACAATGAGCAGTTCTTC. Protein product: CASSPSAGGYNEQFF.

The chain recombines TRBV6-6 with TRBJ2-7, with TRBD2 matching over 10 bases. The CDR3 has 15 residues. CDR1 and CDR2 from the germline V gene are MNHNY and SVGAGI (reference sequence). Trimming removed 6 bases from V and 0 bases from J; junction bases left unmatched: 5. The CDR3: CASSYSGGPSYEQYF. The CDR3, as DNA: TGTGCCAGCAGCTATAGCGGGGGGCCCTCCTACGAGCAGTACTTC.

This sequence joins TRBV7-2 and TRBJ2-1; possibly TRBD2 for D (6 bases). CDR1 and CDR2 from the germline V gene are SGHTA and FQGNSA. V lost 0 bases to trimming and J lost 0 bases, with 18 bases between them. The CDR3 extends over 19 amino acids. DNA of the CDR3: TGTGCCAGCAGCTTAGCGTCCGGTAGTAGCGGACCCTCCTACAATGAGCAGTTCTTC. Its protein product is CASSLASGSSGPSYNEQFF. Combining the CDR3 with reference TRBV7-2 and TRBJ2-1 gives the whole variable domain GAGVSQSPSNKVTEKGKDVELRCDPISGHTALYWYRQSLGQGLEFLIYFQGNSAPDKSGLPSDRFSAERTGGSVSTLTIQRTQQEDSAVYLCASSLASGSSGPSYNEQFFGPGTRLTVL.

V usage is TRBV2 and J usage is TRBJ2-5; 11 bases agree with TRBD1. The junction had 10 bases not matched to a gene; V was cut back by 11 bases and J by 5 bases. The germline V gene has CDR1 SNHLY and CDR2 FYNNEI. The CDR3 runs 14 residues. The CDR3 region has the DNA TGTGCCTGGGAAGGACAGGGGGCGCAGGAGACCCAGTACTTC. The encoded protein is CAWEGQGAQETQYF.

As for this clone: No DNA is shown, since the ends of the CDR3 on it are uncertain; the CDR3 is the one TCRdb lists. This chain's CDR3 is CASILDRGRGEAFF. The chain is built from TRBV27 and TRBJ1-1; the table calls TRBD1, which could not be checked here. Germline values: CDR1 MNHEY, CDR2 SMNVEV (reference sequence). With termini counted, the CDR3 has 14 amino acids.

The CDR3 nucleotides are TGCGCCAGCAGCCAATCCGACACCCTAGACTATGGCTACACCTTC. This encodes CASSQSDTLDYGYTF. J is TRBJ1-2 and V is TRBV4-1; D not certain. Trimming took 2 bases from V and 3 from J, leaving 13 bases between them. The CDR3 consists of 15 residues. Germline V CDR1 and CDR2: MGHRA, YSYEKL.

The chain couples TRBV2 to TRBJ2-2, with D uncertain. Between the trimmed V and J ends, which lost 2 bases and 0 bases, there was a span of 10 bases. The CDR3 is 16 amino acids. Germline V gene sequence: CDR1 SNHLY, CDR2 FYNNEI. The CDR3 protein is CASSEIGRANTGELFF. CDR3 bases: TGTGCCAGCAGTGAAATCGGACGGGCGAACACCGGGGAGCTGTTTTTT.

This clone appeared once. The rearrangement uses TRBV19 and TRBJ2-7; no definite D call. The germline V gene encodes CDR1 LNHDA and CDR2 SQIVND (reference sequence). This CDR3 is built from 13 residues. V lost 1 base and J 1 base, leaving 5 bases between the germline ends. CDR3 amino acids: CASSIGQSYEQYF. CDR3 nucleotide sequence: TGTGCCAGTAGTATAGGCCAGTCCTACGAGCAGTACTTC.

V gene TRBV6-1 combines with J gene TRBJ1-4; TRBD1 might be the D (5 bases). Germline loops: CDR1 MNHNS, CDR2 SASEGT. V dropped 2 bases and J dropped 8 bases, with 6 bases sitting between them. The CDR3 spans 12 residues. The CDR3 DNA is TGTGCCAGCAGTGAACGACAGGAAAAACTGTTTTTT. It is translated as CASSERQEKLFF.

This rearrangement joins TRBV5-1 to TRBJ2-1, with 8 bases matching TRBD1. Germline trimming cut 4 bases from V and 4 bases from J; bases unmatched to any gene: 10. Germline V gene lookup returns CDR1 SGHRS and CDR2 YFSETQ. CDR3 length: 16 amino acids. In nucleotides, the CDR3 is TGCGCCAGCAGCCGGGTAAGGACAGGGATGTACAATGAGCAGTTCTTC. Amino acids: CASSRVRTGMYNEQFF.

V gene TRBV5-1 combines with J gene TRBJ2-6; D uncertain. Germline V gives CDR1 SGHRS, CDR2 YFSETQ. V dropped 5 bases and J dropped 1 base, with 4 bases sitting between them. CDR3 size: 13 residues. The CDR3 protein is CASSASGANVLTF. CDR3 coding DNA: TGCGCCAGCAGTGCATCTGGGGCCAACGTCCTGACTTTC.

The V and J genes are TRBV12-5 and TRBJ2-4; D is uncertain. Trimming took off 4 bases at V and 8 bases at J, with 15 bases between the two ends. The CDR3 sequence is 14 residues long. Germline V gene lookup returns CDR1 LGHNT and CDR2 FRNRAP. The CDR3 loop is CASGSPDPQDIQYF. In DNA, the CDR3 is TGTGCTAGTGGTTCCCCGGATCCTCAGGACATTCAGTACTTC.

This chain connects TRBV6-6 to TRBJ2-1, with D possibly TRBD2 on 6 matching bases. This CDR3 spans 15 amino acids. The V end lost 8 bases, the J end lost 4 bases, and 18 bases lay between the germline ends. The germline V gene encodes CDR1 MNHNY and CDR2 SVGAGI (reference sequence). The DNA for the CDR3 is TGTGCCAGCCGAGTGGTGTTAGCGGAGTACAATGAGCAGTTCTTC. Protein product: CASRVVLAEYNEQFF.

This clone showed up just a few times. The gene calls are TRBV5-6 and TRBJ1-6, with D possibly being TRBD1 (5 bases). Trimming pared 3 bases from V and 4 bases from J, leaving 20 bases between. Per germline, CDR1 SGHDT and CDR2 YYEEEE. This CDR3 comprises 18 residues. CDR3 residues: CASSSVGGDGEYNSPLHF. The CDR3 DNA reads TGTGCCAGCAGCTCAGTGGGGGGGGACGGAGAGTATAATTCACCCCTCCACTTT.

The chain has TRBV7-8 and TRBJ2-3; D unclear. The ends were cut back, 2 bases at V and 3 bases at J, with 3 bases in the middle. The CDR3 has 12 amino acids. CDR1 is SGHVS and CDR2 is FQNEAQ in the germline V gene. CDR3 in DNA: TGTGCCAGCAGCTTATTGACAGATACGCAGTATTTT. Translated, it gives CASSLLTDTQYF.

The CDR3: CASSVVKDSPLHF. In DNA form, the CDR3 reads TGTGCCAGCAGTGTGGTGAAGGATTCACCCCTCCACTTT. This rearrangement joins TRBV6-4 to TRBJ1-6; no clear D gene. The CDR3 spans 13 residues. The V gene lost 4 bases and the J gene lost 8 bases, with 9 bases spanning the gap. CDR1 and CDR2 from the germline V gene are MRHNA and SNTAGT.

The genes are TRBV5-1 and TRBJ2-2, with 14 bases identical to TRBD2. CDR1 and CDR2 (germline): SGHRS, YFSETQ. This CDR3 spans 16 amino acids. The junction had 6 bases not matched to a gene; V was cut back by 6 bases and J by 5 bases. CDR3 sequence: CASTWTSGGSTGELFF. The CDR3 nucleotides read TGCGCCAGCACCTGGACTAGCGGGGGGAGTACCGGGGAGCTGTTTTTT.

The table lists this clone with a count of one. The V and J genes are TRBV11-3 and TRBJ2-1; D could derive from TRBD1 or TRBD2 (5 bases each). The CDR3 is made up of 15 amino acids. Germline V gives CDR1 SGHNT, CDR2 YENEEA. The V gene lost 5 bases and the J gene lost 0 bases, with 11 bases spanning the gap. DNA for the CDR3: TGTGCCAGCAGCAGGGGAGCAAGCTCCTACAATGAGCAGTTCTTC. Translation gives CASSRGASSYNEQFF.

In DNA form, the CDR3 reads TGTGCCAGCAGTCGACAGGGAAATGAAAAACTGTTTTTT. Translated, it gives CASSRQGNEKLFF. This chain links TRBV2 with TRBJ1-4, with 7 bases identical to TRBD1. The CDR3 has 13 residues. J was trimmed by 5 bases and V by 5 bases; bases with no gene match: 2. Looked up from germline, CDR1 is SNHLY and CDR2 is FYNNEI.

This sequence joins TRBV5-5 and TRBJ2-2; D is unclear. Germline CDR1 reads SGHKS; CDR2 reads YYEKEE (reference sequence). The CDR3 sequence is 16 residues long. Trimming removed 0 bases at V and 0 bases at J, with 9 bases between. The CDR3 DNA reads as TGTGCCAGCAGCTTGGTAGTTGGCGCGAACACCGGGGAGCTGTTTTTT. Translating gives CASSLVVGANTGELFF.